The rows below give T cell receptor beta chains drawn from one sample of a study of blood T cell repertoires in COVID-19. Here immunoSEQ multiplex PCR was the method, and the copy in TCRdb shows in-frame clones only, minus some. Among some 58,000 clones, around nine tenths were seen once, and the ten largest hold 4%. The sample comprised peripheral blood. The receptors originated from a middle-aged man with acute or convalescent COVID-19. Both conserved end residues are part of each CDR3.

j_gene | v_gene | CDR3aa
TRBJ1-6 | TRBV10-3 | CAISESGGFNSPLHF
TRBJ2-1 | TRBV5-4 | CASSQAGTSYNEQFF
TRBJ2-7 | TRBV28 | CASSSSGTDYEQYF
TRBJ1-1 | TRBV12-3/TRBV12-4 | CASSLLRNTEAFF
TRBJ1-5 | TRBV23-1 | CASRIGTGGNQPQHF
TRBJ2-3 | TRBV5-1 | CASSSRTSGRLVGDTQYF
TRBJ1-1 | TRBV6-5 | CASSYSNVPRSEAFF
TRBJ1-6 | TRBV13 | CASSLTQGNSPLHF
TRBJ1-2 | TRBV19 | CASSPDRGAGYTF
TRBJ2-2 | TRBV2 | CASAWGGNTGELFF
TRBJ2-3 | TRBV11-3 | CASSLGRGEDTQYF
TRBJ1-4 | TRBV2 | CASSGTTGTTGKLFF
TRBJ2-7 | TRBV3-1/TRBV3-2 | CASSSSGRLYEQYF
TRBJ1-1 | TRBV2 | CASSWGEMNTEAFF
TRBJ2-3 | TRBV3-1/TRBV3-2 | CASSQRAGGGDTQYF
TRBJ1-1 | TRBV12-3/TRBV12-4 | CASRRQLNTEAFF
TRBJ1-4 | TRBV6-4 | CASSDSGGGFEKLFF
TRBJ2-3 | TRBV9 | CASSVRGTSGGEADTQYF
TRBJ1-5 | TRBV28 | CASSLNRNQPQHF
TRBJ1-5 | TRBV30 | CAWSGPYSNQPQHF
TRBJ2-1 | TRBV12-3/TRBV12-4 | CASSLTSSNEQFF
TRBJ2-2 | TRBV10-3 | CAISGQGAGELFF
TRBJ2-3 | TRBV6-5 | CASRKGQRRINTQYF
TRBJ2-7 | TRBV27 | CASSTTDNYHEQYF
TRBJ2-5 | TRBV4-1 | CASSQNQPGLAGGRSETQYF
TRBJ2-2 | TRBV27 | CASSLGGVGELFF
TRBJ1-2 | TRBV4-1 | CASSQVEGNYGYTF
TRBJ1-2 | TRBV6-5 | CASSPPGVRDGYTF
TRBJ1-1 | TRBV6-5 | CASSSRRGMNTEAFF
TRBJ2-7 | TRBV7-8 | CASSLVQGREQYF
TRBJ1-5 | TRBV19 | CASSPRTGRNQPQHF
TRBJ1-2 | TRBV11-3 | CASSLTGQGPYDGYTF
TRBJ1-5 | TRBV2 | CASSVWAGFPGGQPQHF
TRBJ1-1 | TRBV6-5 | CASSSGRGNTEAFF
TRBJ2-3 | TRBV5-4 | CASSFRDRGEVTQYF
TRBJ2-7 | TRBV6-2/TRBV6-3 | CASSSGQGFYEQYF
TRBJ1-1 | TRBV18 | CASSPLDSMNTEAFF
TRBJ2-2 | TRBV5-5 | CASSYSGLYTGELFF
TRBJ2-5 | TRBV19 | CASSKGDRVAFQETQYF
TRBJ2-7 | TRBV2 | CASSQDRVEQYF
TRBJ1-2 | TRBV7-2 | CASSLRTASSYGYTF
TRBJ2-5 | TRBV18 | CASSPPGLAGGETQYF
TRBJ2-7 | TRBV6-5 | CASSFESGGYEQYF
TRBJ2-4 | TRBV7-9 | CASSSWTGDLAKNIQYF
TRBJ1-4 | TRBV6-1 | CASSDTGGSNEKLFF
TRBJ1-1 | TRBV14 | CASSQDLGGIPTEAFF
TRBJ1-2 | TRBV19 | CASSIGGTVYGYTF
TRBJ2-7 | TRBV5-4 | CASSTSSGYSYEQYF
TRBJ1-2 | TRBV5-4 | CASSGGQGLDYGYTF
TRBJ2-3 | TRBV30 | CAWTRTRSTDTQYF
TRBJ1-1 | TRBV5-5 | CASTTDREEAFF
TRBJ1-5 | TRBV6-1 | CASSEAEWGTGPNRAQHF
TRBJ1-5 | TRBV19 | CASSIQTGPNQPQHF
TRBJ2-4 | TRBV7-2 | CASSLVSLAGGPKNIQYF
TRBJ2-7 | TRBV7-3 | CASSSQGAHEQYF
TRBJ1-5 | TRBV28 | CASSRQGISNQPQHF
TRBJ1-1 | TRBV9 | CASSVSAENTEAFF
TRBJ2-7 | TRBV28 | CASSFDGAYEQYF